This entry lists 32 T cell receptor beta chains sequenced from one sample in a study of blood T cell repertoires in COVID-19. Produced via immunoSEQ multiplex PCR; TCRdb's table is partial and in-frame only. The sample shows some 290,000 clones, just under 90% of them seen only once. Sequencing was performed on PBMCs or T cells enriched from blood (not recorded which). These receptors were collected from a woman in her twenties or thirties who had recovered from COVID-19.

This chain joins TRBV6-4 and TRBJ2-1; 13 bases line up with TRBD2. With V trimmed by 6 bases and J by 8 bases, 7 bases remained unmatched. The germline V gene has CDR1 MRHNA and CDR2 SNTAGT. This CDR3 spans 15 amino acids. CDR3 amino acids: CASSSGTSGNHEQFF. The CDR3 bases are TGTGCCAGCAGCTCCGGGACTAGCGGGAACCATGAGCAGTTCTTC.

A note on this clone: Mismatch with germline at one junction end may stem from a read error. The rearrangement links TRBV7-7 to TRBJ2-5; TRBD2 matches at 11 bases. The CDR3 covers 16 residues. Germline values: CDR1 SSHAT, CDR2 FNYEAQ (reference sequence). Here the CDR3 reads CASSSGLAGPQETQYF. CDR3 DNA: TGTGCTAGCAGCTCAGGACTAGCGGGTCCCCAAGAGACCCAGTACTTC.

The V and J genes are TRBV11-2 and TRBJ2-3; 14 bases align to TRBD2. The CDR3 is made up of 18 amino acids. V shed 4 bases, J shed 1 base, and the junction held 7 bases outside the gene matches. Germline V gives CDR1 SGHAT, CDR2 FQNNGV. DNA of the CDR3: TGTGCCAGCAGCTGGCCGTTGACTAGCGGGAGGGGCACAGATACGCAGTATTTT. Translation gives CASSWPLTSGRGTDTQYF. Complete variable domain (other parts from reference TRBV11-2 and TRBJ2-3): EAGVAQSPRYKIIEKRQSVAFWCNPISGHATLYWYQQILGQGPKLLIQFQNNGVVDDSQLPKDRFSAERLKGVDSTLKIQPAKLEDSAVYLCASSWPLTSGRGTDTQYFGPGTRLTVL.

The genes are TRBV6-5 and TRBJ1-2; D might be TRBD1 (5 bases). CDR1 is MNHEY, CDR2 SVGAGI, per germline. V was trimmed by 7 bases and J by 6 bases, leaving 15 bases between them. This CDR3 is built from 13 residues. This chain's CDR3 is CASNNLQGDGYTF. CDR3 DNA sequence: TGTGCCAGCAACAACCTCCAGGGCGATGGCTACACCTTC.

The rearrangement uses TRBV7-3 and TRBJ2-1; maybe TRBD2 (5 bases). Germline-derived CDR1 and CDR2 are SGHTA and FQGTGA. V gave up 0 bases and J gave up 0 bases, with 6 bases separating them. The CDR3 totals 15 residues. CDR3 DNA: TGTGCCAGCAGCTTAACTAGCGACTCCTACAATGAGCAGTTCTTC. Amino acids: CASSLTSDSYNEQFF.

This chain joins TRBV5-4 and TRBJ2-2; 7 nucleotides align to TRBD2. CDR1 is SGHNT, CDR2 YYREEE, per germline (reference sequence). J gave up 7 bases and V 3 bases, and 12 bases lay outside the gene matches. The CDR3 has 16 amino acids. The chain's CDR3 is CASSSLSGIENGELFF. CDR3 DNA: TGTGCCAGCAGCTCATTAAGCGGGATTGAAAACGGGGAGCTGTTTTTT.

This chain connects TRBV7-2 to TRBJ1-2; 7 bases align to TRBD1. The germline V gene has CDR1 SGHTA and CDR2 FQGNSA. Trimming took 0 bases from V and 2 from J; bases not matched to a gene: 9. This CDR3 is 17 amino acids long. The CDR3 is CASSLAPETGRNYGYTF. DNA for the CDR3: TGTGCCAGCAGCTTAGCGCCCGAGACAGGGAGAAACTATGGCTACACCTTC. Based on the CDR3 plus reference TRBV7-2 and TRBJ1-2, the full variable domain is GAGVSQSPSNKVTEKGKDVELRCDPISGHTALYWYRQSLGQGLEFLIYFQGNSAPDKSGLPSDRFSAERTGGSVSTLTIQRTQQEDSAVYLCASSLAPETGRNYGYTFGSGTRLTVV.

V usage is TRBV6-5 and J usage is TRBJ2-2; D perhaps matches TRBD1 (5 bases). This CDR3 region has 14 residues. The germline V and J ends were trimmed by 8 bases and 4 bases, with 14 bases remaining between them. The germline V gene encodes CDR1 MNHEY and CDR2 SVGAGI. CDR3: CASRPAGPTGELFF. The CDR3 bases are TGTGCCAGCCGTCCCGCAGGGCCCACCGGGGAGCTGTTTTTT.

The chain is built from TRBV9 and TRBJ2-1, with 7 bases matching TRBD2. V lost 1 base, J lost 6 bases, and 10 bases stayed unmatched. Germline loops: CDR1 SGDLS, CDR2 YYNGEE. The CDR3 loop spans 16 amino acids. The CDR3 DNA is TGTGCCAGCAGCGTACACCTAACCGGGGAGGGCAATGAGCAGTTCTTC. It specifies CASSVHLTGEGNEQFF.

This clone was seen only once. The chain is built from TRBV3-1 (or the pseudogene TRBV3-2) and TRBJ2-2; D gene unclear. Germline lookup yields CDR1 LGHDT and CDR2 YNNKEL (reference sequence). This CDR3 region has 14 residues. Trimming pared 1 base from V and 5 bases from J, leaving 8 bases between. CDR3 sequence (DNA): TGTGCCAGCAGCCAAGGGCAGGCTACCGGGGAGCTGTTTTTT. This codes for CASSQGQATGELFF.

This sequence joins TRBV18 and TRBJ2-4; 7 bases fit TRBD1. V was clipped by 5 bases and J by 6 bases; unmatched bases: 13. The CDR3 runs 16 residues. CDR1 is KGHSH and CDR2 is LQKENI in the germline V gene. CDR3 sequence reads: CASSGAGGDLRNIQYF. CDR3 coding DNA: TGTGCCAGCTCAGGGGCAGGGGGTGACTTGAGAAACATTCAGTACTTC.

The chain joins TRBV19 to TRBJ1-4; a weak D match, TRBD1 (5 bases). CDR1 and CDR2 (germline): LNHDA, SQIVND (reference sequence). CDR3 size: 14 residues. V lost 3 bases, J lost 5 bases, and 10 bases lay in between. The DNA for the CDR3 is TGTGCCAGTAGTATTTGGGGCCTGAATGAAAAACTGTTTTTT. It yields the protein CASSIWGLNEKLFF.

This clone was counted a single time. This chain uses TRBV19 with TRBJ1-5; unclear D gene. Trimming took off 6 bases at V and 7 bases at J, with 10 bases between the two ends. Germline CDR1 LNHDA, CDR2 SQIVND (reference sequence). The CDR3 is 12 amino acids. This CDR3 is CASSVPGQPQHF. The CDR3 DNA reads as TGTGCCAGTAGCGTACCGGGACAGCCCCAGCATTTT.

V usage is TRBV5-1 and J usage is TRBJ2-3, with 12 bases fitting TRBD2. The CDR3 spans 16 residues. Unmatched junction bases numbered 2, after V lost 1 base and J lost 2 bases. CDR1 SGHRS and CDR2 YFSETQ come from the germline V gene. The CDR3 DNA reads TGCGCCAGCAGCTTGCGGACTAGCGGGACCACAGATACGCAGTATTTT. It encodes CASSLRTSGTTDTQYF. Full variable domain (missing parts from reference TRBV5-1 and TRBJ2-3): KAGVTQTPRYLIKTRGQQVTLSCSPISGHRSVSWYQQTPGQGLQFLFEYFSETQRNKGNFPGRFSGRQFSNSRSEMNVSTLELGDSALYLCASSLRTSGTTDTQYFGPGTRLTVL.

The chain recombines TRBV4-1 with TRBJ2-7, with D maybe TRBD1 (5 bases). This CDR3 comprises 16 residues. With 0 bases removed from V and 4 bases from J, the gap between germline ends came to 16 bases. CDR1 MGHRA and CDR2 YSYEKL come from the germline V gene. CDR3: CASSQEVRGVGYEQYF. The CDR3 bases are TGCGCCAGCAGCCAAGAAGTAAGGGGCGTTGGGTACGAGCAGTACTTC.

The chain employs TRBV9 and TRBJ1-2; D uncertain. CDR1 and CDR2 from the germline V gene are SGDLS and YYNGEE. The CDR3 spans 13 residues. The germline V and J ends were trimmed by 2 bases and 5 bases, with 10 bases remaining between them. DNA for the CDR3: TGTGCCAGCAGCGTCAGTGATTTGTATGGCTACACCTTC. It yields the protein CASSVSDLYGYTF.

The rearrangement links TRBV10-3 to TRBJ2-7; D remains ambiguous. There are 11 residues in the CDR3. CDR1 and CDR2 (germline): ENHRY, SYGVKD. The V end was cut by 8 bases, the J end by 7 bases, with 12 bases between. The CDR3, as DNA: TGTGCCATCGCCCAGATGTTAGAGCAGTACTTC. Protein product: CAIAQMLEQYF.

The chain combines TRBV7-9 with TRBJ1-3; perhaps TRBD1 as D (5 bases). CDR3 length equals 15 residues. The V end was cut by 1 base, the J end by 0 bases, with 7 bases between. Germline CDR1 SEHNR, CDR2 FQNEAQ (reference sequence). The CDR3 DNA reads TGTGCCAGCAGCTTAGGACAGATCTCTGGAAACACCATATATTTT. The encoded protein is CASSLGQISGNTIYF.

This clone has more than one count but fewer than ten. The chain recombines TRBV6-2 or TRBV6-3 with TRBJ1-4; 8 nucleotides line up with TRBD1. Germline V gene sequence: CDR1 MNHEY, CDR2 SVGEGT. Trimming at V came to 1 base and at J to 8 bases, leaving 6 bases not matched to a gene. The CDR3 extends over 15 amino acids. The DNA for the CDR3 is TGTGCCAGCAGTTACTTTGGACAGGGTAGCGAAAAACTGTTTTTT. As protein: CASSYFGQGSEKLFF.

V and J are TRBV5-5 and TRBJ2-2; D gene unclear. The length of the CDR3 is 15 residues. CDR1 SGHKS and CDR2 YYEKEE come from the germline V gene (reference sequence). V was trimmed by 1 base and J by 4 bases, leaving 11 bases between them. CDR3 residues: CASSLYIGFTGELFF. CDR3 DNA sequence: TGTGCCAGCAGCTTGTATATCGGGTTCACCGGGGAGCTGTTTTTT.

The table lists this clone with a count of one. The chain recombines TRBV27 with TRBJ2-7; D possibly corresponds to TRBD2 (6 bases). Germline CDR1 and CDR2: MNHEY and SMNVEV (reference sequence). The CDR3 loop spans 14 amino acids. Trimming pared 8 bases from V and 0 bases from J, leaving 14 bases between. This CDR3 reads CASRGGVSSYEQYF. The CDR3 DNA reads as TGTGCCAGCCGTGGAGGGGTAAGCTCCTACGAGCAGTACTTC.

CDR3 nucleotides: TGTGCCAGCAGTTTTGGGCCTAGCAATCAGCCCCAGCATTTT. Amino acid sequence: CASSFGPSNQPQHF. This chain uses TRBV27 with TRBJ1-5; D not certain. From germline, CDR1 is MNHEY and CDR2 SMNVEV (reference sequence). The V gene lost 3 bases and the J gene lost 0 bases, with 6 bases spanning the gap. This CDR3 is 14 amino acids long.

The chain employs TRBV4-1 and TRBJ2-3; the match to TRBD2 covers 8 bases. Germline loops: CDR1 MGHRA, CDR2 YSYEKL. This CDR3 has 16 amino acids. J gave up 3 bases and V 2 bases, and 7 bases lay outside the gene matches. In DNA, the CDR3 is TGCGCCAGCAGCCAACCACCCGGGACTAGAACAGATACGCAGTATTTT. It is translated as CASSQPPGTRTDTQYF.

This clone was counted a single time. The J gene is TRBJ1-2, the V gene TRBV5-8, with TRBD1 identical over 8 bases. CDR3 length: 16 residues. Germline V lookup: CDR1 SGHTS, CDR2 YDEGEE. V lost 4 bases to trimming and J lost 6 bases; unmatched junction nucleotides: 14. DNA of the CDR3: TGTGCCAGCAGCAGGACAGGGTTTCGGATCGGGGATGGCTACACCTTC. Its translation is CASSRTGFRIGDGYTF.

J is TRBJ2-5 and V is TRBV6-2 or TRBV6-3, with D perhaps matching TRBD2 (6 bases). CDR1 and CDR2 from the germline V gene are MNHEY and SVGEGT. CDR3 length: 17 amino acids. With 0 bases removed from V and 5 bases from J, the gap between germline ends came to 19 bases. For the CDR3, the DNA is TGTGCCAGCAGTTACTCGAGAGACGGGGGACTGCGGGAGACCCAGTACTTC. It codes for CASSYSRDGGLRETQYF.

The chain couples TRBV5-8 to TRBJ2-1; possible D gene TRBD1, 5 bases. The CDR3 is 17 amino acids. Germline assignment: CDR1 SGHTS and CDR2 YDEGEE. V lost 4 bases to trimming and J lost 9 bases, with 26 bases between them. The CDR3 sequence is CASSHQRQGFLFTEQFF. For the CDR3, the DNA is TGTGCCAGCAGCCACCAAAGGCAGGGTTTTTTGTTTACTGAGCAGTTCTTC.

The genes are TRBV27 and TRBJ2-7, with TRBD2 identical over 7 bases. Per germline, CDR1 MNHEY and CDR2 SMNVEV (reference sequence). V dropped 6 bases and J dropped 2; count of bases not matched to a gene: 10. The CDR3 has 15 residues. CDR3 sequence (DNA): TGTGCCAGCAGCCTCACAACTAGCGAAGCCTACGAGCAGTACTTC. It specifies CASSLTTSEAYEQYF.

This rearrangement joins TRBV6-5 to TRBJ2-7; 9 bases map to TRBD1. The length of the CDR3 is 13 residues. Germline values: CDR1 MNHEY, CDR2 SVGAGI. Germline trimming cut 5 bases from V and 6 bases from J; bases unmatched to any gene: 5. The CDR3: CASSRDRAGEQYF. For the CDR3, the DNA is TGTGCCAGCAGTCGGGACAGGGCGGGCGAGCAGTACTTC.

The chain is built from TRBV5-4 and TRBJ2-7, with 8 bases aligning to TRBD2. The CDR3 runs 18 residues. The J segment lost 6 bases and the V segment lost 0 bases, leaving 17 bases of the junction unmatched. Looked up from germline, CDR1 is SGHNT and CDR2 is YYREEE (reference sequence). Written as DNA, the CDR3 is TGTGCCAGCAGCTTGGCCCCAGTAGTCTTGGCGGGAGGAGGCGAGCAGTACTTC. The encoded protein is CASSLAPVVLAGGGEQYF.

The chain uses TRBV4-1 and TRBJ2-1, with D possibly TRBD2 on 5 matching bases. The CDR3 length is 16 residues. The germline CDR1 and CDR2 sequences are MGHRA and YSYEKL. The ends were cut back, 0 bases at V and 7 bases at J, with 16 bases in the middle. For the CDR3, the DNA is TGCGCCAGCAGCCAAGATATAGGAGGCAACCTGAATGAGCAGTTCTTC. Its translation: CASSQDIGGNLNEQFF.

This clone was counted a few times. The V gene is TRBV6-2 or TRBV6-3, the J gene TRBJ2-7; TRBD2 agrees at 13 bases. Germline assignment: CDR1 MNHEY and CDR2 SVGEGT. This CDR3 spans 20 amino acids. V lost 2 bases, J lost 3 bases, and 16 bases stayed unmatched. The CDR3 region is CASSYQIMPGLAGQHYEQYF. DNA for the CDR3: TGTGCCAGCAGTTACCAAATAATGCCGGGACTAGCGGGGCAACACTACGAGCAGTACTTC.

V and J are TRBV4-1 and TRBJ1-1, with unresolved D. This CDR3 has 14 amino acids. V lost 2 bases and J 2 bases, leaving 9 bases between the germline ends. Germline CDR1 reads MGHRA; CDR2 reads YSYEKL. The chain's CDR3 is CASSQRRSNTEAFF. The CDR3 DNA reads as TGCGCCAGCAGCCAACGGAGGTCCAACACTGAAGCTTTCTTT.